This T cell receptor (beta chain) emerged from a study of control samples from healthy donors and cancer patients. Assay used: immunoSEQ multiplex PCR; TCRdb lists only in-frame clones, some missing. The top ten hold over 3% of the sample, which has about 90,000 clones, 75% to 95% seen once. Germline V lookup: CDR1 MGHDK, CDR2 SYGVNS. This CDR3 spans 15 amino acids. V lost 1 base, J lost 0 bases, and 10 bases lay in between. The chain is built from TRBV25-1 and TRBJ2-7; D may match TRBD1 or TRBD2 (5 bases each). Material: blood. The receptor was derived from a woman under 30 in good health. Here the CDR3 DNA reads TGTGCCAGCAGTGAATCCGGGACGGTCTCCTACGAGCAGTACTTC. This translates into CASSESGTVSYEQYF.